The entry that follows covers one T cell receptor (beta chain) sequence. What this receptor recognizes is not known. Qualities for individual bases were not recorded, and no much larger clone is one base off. To sequence the TCRbeta CDR3 region, genomic DNA was isolated from the sorted cells. TCRbeta CDR3 regions were sequenced using the immunoSEQ Assay. Entries here come from immuneACCESS through TCRdb and include only in-frame sequences with V and J called. Some clones fail to appear in such tables; in the studies checked, an unresolved V gene covers under half of the shortfall, and the cause of the remainder is unknown. This sample lists tens of thousands of clones; 84% were detected once. The top ten hold 0.9% to 1.4% of the sample. The V end gives up 1 base and the J end 0 bases, leaving 8 bases in the junction not matched to a gene. The germline V gene provides CDR1 LGHNA and CDR2 YSLEER. The CDR3 covers 18 residues, taking in both the cysteine and the phenylalanine. The CDR3 DNA has 54 bases and is translated from base 1.

The trial excluded patients who had a history of autoimmune disease or who were on systemic immunosuppression. Peripheral blood for TCR sequencing was collected from all dose cohorts at baseline, on cycle 4 day 1, and on cycle 7 day 1. Samples came from an open-label, multicenter, first-in-human phase I dose-escalation trial of ivuxolimab. Adults with locally advanced or metastatic melanoma, renal cell carcinoma, hepatocellular carcinoma or head and neck squamous cell carcinoma were enrolled in the trial. Before TCR sequencing, CD4+ T cells and CD8+ T cells from peripheral blood were sorted into separate populations. This record comes from a study of OX40 agonist ivuxolimab in advanced cancers. Concerning the study at large: Ivuxolimab, which targeted the costimulatory receptor OX40 (CD134), was an agonistic, fully human IgG2 monoclonal antibody. Prior anti-PD-1, anti-PD-L1 or anti-CTLA-4 therapy was permitted, and about 40% of dose-escalation patients had received checkpoint inhibitors. Partial responses occurred in three dose-escalation patients: two with cutaneous melanoma and one with hepatocellular carcinoma. Intravenous ivuxolimab was administered to patients every 2 weeks at six dose levels: 0.01, 0.1, 0.3, 1.5, 3 and 10 mg/kg. In the dose-escalation cohort, roughly 80% of patients were male, and the mean age was approximately 64 years, with a range of roughly 20 to 80. Among the approximately 50 dose-escalation patients, about 19 had hepatocellular carcinoma, 15 or so melanoma, 9 renal cell carcinoma and 9 head and neck cancer. The paper reports the monotherapy dose-escalation portion (N of about 47 patients) of the phase I ivuxolimab trial. The point of sequencing TCRbeta in the periphery was to test whether ivuxolimab changed TCR sequence diversity and drove clonal T-cell expansion.

General conclusions and limits of the study: The antigen specificity of the clonally expanded peripheral T cells was not determined. On average, CD8+ T cells showed more expanded clones than CD4+ T cells after ivuxolimab. At doses from 0.1 to 3.0 mg/kg, clonal expansion was seen in both CD4+ and CD8+ blood T cells between baseline and week 6. Partial responders in the 0.1-3.0 mg/kg groups had among the lowest normalized peripheral clonal expansion, especially among CD8+ T cells. Low levels of normalized T-cell clonal expansion were also seen in some nonresponding patients.

This clonotype was obtained from an adult with an advanced solid tumor such as melanoma, head and neck, liver or kidney cancer. This chain joins TRBV4-3 to TRBJ2-3; TRBD2 aligns with 9 central bases. Here the sequenced sample was CD4+ or CD8+ T cells sorted from blood, taken in a trial of the OX40 agonist ivuxolimab. At the DNA level, the sequence is TGCGCCAGCAGCCAAGGGGTGCGGGGGGGCTCTAGCACAGATACGCAGTATTTT. Its translation reads: CASSQGVRGGSSTDTQYF.